Detailed here is one T cell receptor (beta chain). Cohorts were assigned according to the clinical history that participants reported. The method was immunoSEQ multiplex PCR; TCRdb's version includes in-frame clones alone and lacks a portion of them. The sample carries approximately 210,000 clones, roughly 90% recorded once. V shed 3 bases and J 3 bases; nucleotides not matched to a gene: 7. The CDR3 contains 16 residues. The germline CDR1 and CDR2 sequences are LGHDT and YNNKEL (reference sequence). The record originates from a study of blood T cell repertoires in COVID-19. Material for sequencing was PBMCs or T cells enriched from blood (not recorded which). The V gene is TRBV3-1 (or the pseudogene TRBV3-2), the J gene TRBJ2-3; 9 bases map to TRBD1. This clonotype originated in a woman aged 25 to 45 who had recovered from COVID-19. The CDR3 is CASSQTHRGRTDTQYF. The CDR3 nucleotides read TGTGCCAGCAGCCAGACCCACAGGGGGCGTACAGATACGCAGTATTTT.